A single sample is the source of the 12 T cell receptor beta chains below, sequenced in a study of T-cell memory formation after mild COVID-19. Each CDR3 protein gets one entry after TCRdb re-called the 5' RACE reads with MiXCR. The table includes 450,000 to 700,000 distinct CDR3 sequences, about 20% detected once. The source material was PBMCs or a T cell subset sorted from them (not recorded which). The receptors originated from an adult woman who had mild COVID-19 (a few samples of this study predate the infection). Cell type and time point are not known.

This sequence joins TRBV20-1 and TRBJ2-3, with 16 bases identical to TRBD2. Trimming cost V 4 bases and J 2 bases; bases outside gene matches: 6. CDR1 is DFQATT and CDR2 is SNEGSKA in the germline V gene (reference sequence). This CDR3 comprises 17 residues. The CDR3 reads CSATGLAGGGLTDTQYF. CDR3 nucleotide sequence: TGCAGTGCTACGGGACTAGCGGGAGGGGGGCTCACAGATACGCAGTATTTT.

The genes are TRBV29-1 and TRBJ2-5; maybe TRBD1 (5 bases). Germline CDR1 reads SQVTM; CDR2 reads ANQGSEA. The CDR3 is 14 amino acids. Trimming took 0 bases from V and 4 from J, leaving 12 bases between them. The CDR3 DNA sequence: TGCAGCGTTGAAGACCCCGGCAGGGTAGAGACCCAGTACTTC. Amino acids: CSVEDPGRVETQYF. Full variable domain (rest looked up from reference TRBV29-1 and TRBJ2-5): SAVISQKPSRDICQRGTSLTIQCQVDSQVTMMFWYRQQPGQSLTLIATANQGSEATYESGFVIDKFPISRPNLTFSTLTVSNMSPEDSSIYLCSVEDPGRVETQYFGPGTRLLVL.

This clonotype showed up just a few times. The chain uses TRBV19 and TRBJ1-1; weak D call: TRBD1 (5 bases). Deletions cut 4 bases from V and 3 bases from J, with 9 bases between. This CDR3 contains 13 residues. CDR1 is LNHDA, CDR2 SQIVND, per germline (reference sequence). The CDR3 sequence is CASSSKGDTEAFF. The CDR3 DNA reads TGTGCCAGTAGTAGTAAAGGGGACACTGAAGCTTTCTTT.

This clonotype was counted only a few times. The CDR3 sequence is CASSFGSRDRRYNEQFF. The CDR3 DNA is TGTGCCAGCAGTTTTGGATCCAGGGACAGGAGATACAATGAGCAGTTCTTC. The V and J genes are TRBV12-3 or TRBV12-4 and TRBJ2-1; 8 nucleotides align to TRBD1. The CDR3 totals 17 residues. After removal of 3 bases from V and 4 bases from J, the junction contained 11 bases not matched to a gene.

The genes are TRBV7-2 and TRBJ2-1; 12 bases are a match to TRBD2. Losses at the gene ends were 5 bases for V and 6 bases for J; bases not matched to a gene: 8. Germline CDR1 reads SGHTA; CDR2 reads FQGNSA. This CDR3 region has 16 residues. CDR3 sequence (DNA): TGTGCCAGCAGCACATACCTAGCGGGAGGGGCCAATGAGCAGTTCTTC. Residues: CASSTYLAGGANEQFF. Combining the CDR3 with reference TRBV7-2 and TRBJ2-1 gives the whole variable domain GAGVSQSPSNKVTEKGKDVELRCDPISGHTALYWYRQSLGQGLEFLIYFQGNSAPDKSGLPSDRFSAERTGGSVSTLTIQRTQQEDSAVYLCASSTYLAGGANEQFFGPGTRLTVL.

At least ten counts were recorded for this clonotype. The rearrangement joins TRBV27 to TRBJ2-7; TRBD2 matches 13 bases. CDR3 length: 16 residues. The V gene's germline CDR1 is MNHEY and CDR2 SMNVEV (reference sequence). Germline trimming cut 6 bases from V and 3 bases from J; bases unmatched to any gene: 8. DNA for the CDR3: TGTGCCAGCAGAGGACTAGCGGGAGTCTCGTTCTACGAGCAGTACTTC. Protein product: CASRGLAGVSFYEQYF.

The gene calls are TRBV9 and TRBJ2-3, with 8 nucleotides matching TRBD2. Germline CDR1 SGDLS, CDR2 YYNGEE. Germline trimming cut 3 bases from V and 2 bases from J; bases unmatched to any gene: 8. The CDR3 totals 16 residues. This CDR3 is CASSASGGLLTDTQYF. CDR3 coding DNA: TGTGCCAGCAGCGCGAGCGGGGGACTACTCACAGATACGCAGTATTTT.

The CDR3 protein is CASSHPLAHEQYF. The CDR3 coding sequence is TGCGCCAGCAGCCACCCCCTCGCCCACGAGCAGTACTTC. V and J are TRBV4-1 and TRBJ2-7; unclear D gene. V dropped 3 bases and J dropped 5 bases, with 11 bases sitting between them. The germline CDR1 and CDR2 sequences are MGHRA and YSYEKL. The CDR3 is 13 residues long.

This rearrangement joins TRBV5-4 to TRBJ2-7, with D perhaps matching TRBD1 or TRBD2 (8 bases each). The V end was cut by 3 bases, the J end by 6 bases, with 16 bases between. This CDR3 comprises 14 residues. Germline CDR1 and CDR2: SGHNT and YYREEE (reference sequence). This CDR3 is CASSSGQGLGEQYF. In DNA form, the CDR3 reads TGTGCCAGCAGCTCAGGACAGGGACTAGGCGAGCAGTACTTC.

Only a few counts were recorded for this clonotype. The genes are TRBV18 and TRBJ2-1; 13 bases line up with TRBD2. The germline CDR1 and CDR2 sequences are KGHSH and LQKENI. The V segment lost 6 bases and the J segment 2 bases; nucleotides outside the gene matches: 7. CDR3 length: 17 amino acids. CDR3 sequence: CASSPGTSGETYNEQFF. DNA for the CDR3: TGTGCCAGCTCGCCCGGGACTAGCGGGGAAACCTACAATGAGCAGTTCTTC.

The chain combines TRBV6-6 with TRBJ1-3; 7 bases match TRBD1. The CDR3 sequence is 16 residues long. Trimming removed 3 bases from V and 4 bases from J; junction bases left unmatched: 9. CDR1 and CDR2 from the germline V gene are MNHNY and SVGAGI (reference sequence). In nucleotides, the CDR3 is TGTGCCAGCAGTTATTCCGGAGGGGGCAGGGGAAACACCATATATTTT. Its translation is CASSYSGGGRGNTIYF.

This clonotype appeared a few times. This chain links TRBV7-8 with TRBJ1-4, with TRBD1 as a possible D gene (5 bases). V was clipped by 1 base and J by 4 bases, with 13 bases between them. The germline gives CDR1 SGHVS, CDR2 FQNEAQ. This CDR3 is 16 amino acids long. The CDR3 loop is CASSLVPAGSNEKLFF. The CDR3 bases are TGTGCCAGCAGCTTAGTCCCCGCAGGGAGTAATGAAAAACTGTTTTTT. The whole variable domain, filled in from reference TRBV7-8 and TRBJ1-4, reads GAGVSQSPRYKVAKRGQDVALRCDPISGHVSLFWYQQALGQGPEFLTYFQNEAQLDKSGLPSDRFFAERPEGSVSTLKIQRTQQEDSAVYLCASSLVPAGSNEKLFFGSGTQLSVL.